This T cell receptor (beta chain) was recovered during a study of blood T cell repertoires in COVID-19 (dated by TCRdb to 2020 to 2021). Turning to the overall study: Samples from collaborators originated in the United States, Italy and Spain and spanned both the acute and convalescent phases of COVID-19. The material from the prospective study consisted of cDNA or gDNA derived from T cells, B-cell-depleted T cells, or PBMCs. Subjects who had been exposed to COVID-19, were actively infected with it, or had recovered from it provided the deeply sampled blood TCRbeta repertoires that made up the dataset. The repertoires were released in a freely available public database intended as a resource for research on the immune response to SARS-CoV-2. Samples were obtained from the ongoing ImmuneRACE study (first 160 participants) and from roughly 1,300 subjects provided by 6 global collaborators. Sample metadata almost always included a de-identified subject ID, COVID-19 status, age in years and sex. Where available, HLA class I and class II types were taken from metadata supplied by the sample provider and were not determined by assay-based typing. Points the paper makes about the study in general: The amount of clinical and demographic metadata varied by source and participant and was provided uncurated.

Regarding this clone: Its antigen is unknown. No base quality values were provided; no much bigger clone lies one nucleotide off.

TCRbeta CDR3 regions were amplified from genomic DNA using the immunoSEQ Assay, a bias-controlled multiplex PCR. In the paper's pipeline: The number of nucleated cells in each sample was estimated from the amplification of reference gene primers within the assay. To quantify the absolute abundance of each unique TCRbeta CDR3 rearrangement, sequence reads were collapsed and filtered. For each sample, productive Simpson clonality was calculated as the square root of Simpson's diversity index over productive rearrangements. Drawn from immuneACCESS, this table holds only the in-frame rearrangements with V and J called that TCRdb kept. Clones are partly lost; checked studies trace under half to an unresolved V gene and leave the rest unexplained. Clone size and the V and J calls come from that table; the DNA yielded D and trimming. This sample comprises 150,000 or so clones, 85% to 90% of them detected only once. Of the sample, around an eighth falls within the top ten clones.

One collaborating source in Seattle enrolled patients during active infection and followed them longitudinally through the course of disease. Collaborating institutions collected whole blood in K2EDTA tubes following their own protocols. For TCRbeta analysis, collaborators shipped samples in one of three forms: frozen whole blood, isolated PBMCs, or DNA extracted from either of those sample types. CDR1 SGHRS and CDR2 YFSETQ are derived from the germline V gene. From its cysteine to its phenylalanine, the CDR3 spans 15 amino acids. CDR3 DNA only is kept here, 45 bases in frame from base 1. V gives up 4 bases and J gives up 4 bases, and the segment between their germline ends measures 17 bases.

The V gene is TRBV5-1 and the J gene is TRBJ1-2; a tentative D call is TRBD1 (5 bases match). Material: peripheral blood. The source of this sequence is a man between 18 and 35 years old with COVID-19, enrolled during active disease. The CDR3 here reads CASSPGGIGSYGYTF. The DNA sequence is TGCGCCAGCAGCCCGGGGGGAATCGGCTCCTATGGCTACACCTTC.